The 14 T cell receptor beta chains reported below all come from one sample, sequenced in a study of blood T cell repertoires in COVID-19. Assay used: immunoSEQ multiplex PCR; TCRdb lists only in-frame clones, some missing. The data show about 170,000 clones, about four fifths seen once. The sequencing input was peripheral blood. These receptors were collected from a woman of 80 years or more with active or convalescent COVID-19.

This chain connects TRBV29-1 to TRBJ2-3, with 9 bases lining up with TRBD1. V lost 7 bases to trimming and J lost 1 base; unmatched junction nucleotides: 0. The CDR3 has 12 residues. CDR1 SQVTM and CDR2 ANQGSEA come from the germline V gene. This chain's CDR3 is CSGTGGTDTQYF. The CDR3 DNA sequence: TGCAGCGGGACAGGGGGCACAGATACGCAGTATTTT.

The chain uses TRBV15 and TRBJ1-1; possibly TRBD1 for D (6 bases). The CDR3 totals 14 residues. Germline V gene sequence: CDR1 LNHNV, CDR2 YYDKDF (reference sequence). The germline V and J ends were trimmed by 0 bases and 1 base, with 6 bases remaining between them. The CDR3 sequence is CATSRDRGNTEAFF. CDR3 in DNA: TGTGCCACCAGCAGAGACAGGGGGAACACTGAAGCTTTCTTT.

This chain uses TRBV5-1 with TRBJ2-5, with D tentatively TRBD1 (6 bases). The CDR3 runs to 16 residues. Germline V gene data show CDR1 as SGHRS and CDR2 as YFSETQ. Trimming cost V 0 bases and J 1 base, with 13 bases left between them. Here the CDR3 reads CASSLAGMGAQETQYF. CDR3 sequence (DNA): TGCGCCAGCAGCTTGGCCGGGATGGGGGCCCAAGAGACCCAGTACTTC.

The rearrangement uses TRBV7-9 and TRBJ2-1; TRBD2 matches 10 bases. From germline, CDR1 is SEHNR and CDR2 FQNEAQ (reference sequence). Losses at the gene ends were 3 bases for V and 4 bases for J; bases not matched to a gene: 0. The CDR3 runs 14 residues. CDR3 amino acids: CASSLTSGYNEQFF. CDR3 nucleotides: TGTGCCAGCAGCTTGACTAGCGGGTACAATGAGCAGTTCTTC.

The rearrangement joins TRBV7-9 to TRBJ2-3, with D perhaps matching TRBD1 (6 bases). V gave up 2 bases and J gave up 4 bases, with 10 bases separating them. The CDR3 totals 14 residues. Germline V CDR1 and CDR2: SEHNR, FQNEAQ (reference sequence). DNA of the CDR3: TGTGCCAGCAGCTTAACAGGGATTGCAGATACGCAGTATTTT. Protein: CASSLTGIADTQYF.

This chain links TRBV28 with TRBJ1-1, with a tentative D call TRBD1 (6 bases). V lost 7 bases and J lost 4, with 19 bases in between. Germline CDR1 reads MDHEN; CDR2 reads SYDVKM. This CDR3 is 15 amino acids long. The CDR3 DNA reads TGTGCCAGCATTTCCCCGGGGGCGGGGGCCACTGAAGCTTTCTTT. This encodes CASISPGAGATEAFF.

CDR3 amino acids: CATSRDLSYEQYF. In DNA, the CDR3 is TGTGCCACCAGCAGGGACTTATCCTACGAGCAGTACTTC. This chain uses TRBV15 with TRBJ2-7; maybe TRBD2 (5 bases). The germline CDR1 and CDR2 sequences are LNHNV and YYDKDF (reference sequence). This CDR3 is built from 13 residues. V was shortened by 3 bases and J by 1 base, with 7 bases between the two germline ends.

V and J are TRBV28 and TRBJ2-5, with 10 bases identical to TRBD2. J was trimmed by 3 bases and V by 3 bases; bases with no gene match: 4. This CDR3 has 15 amino acids. Germline-derived CDR1 and CDR2 are MDHEN and SYDVKM. This CDR3 reads CASSFRTSGEETQYF. The DNA of the CDR3 is TGTGCCAGCAGTTTCCGGACTAGCGGTGAAGAGACCCAGTACTTC.

This clone was seen only a few times. The chain links TRBV3-1 (or the pseudogene TRBV3-2) to TRBJ1-2; D perhaps matches TRBD1 (6 bases). Germline CDR1 reads LGHDT; CDR2 reads YNNKEL (reference sequence). V dropped 1 base and J dropped 5 bases, with 17 bases sitting between them. This CDR3 contains 16 residues. CDR3 region: CASSQVWSGDMYGYTF. The CDR3 DNA is TGTGCCAGCAGCCAAGTTTGGTCAGGGGATATGTATGGCTACACCTTC.

V and J are TRBV9 and TRBJ2-1, with 7 bases fitting TRBD2. Looked up from germline, CDR1 is SGDLS and CDR2 is YYNGEE. The CDR3 is 17 amino acids. The V and J ends lost 2 bases and 9 bases, in that order; junction bases with no gene match: 17. In nucleotides, the CDR3 is TGTGCCAGCAGCGTCACCTCAGGGAGGGCCCCTTCCTTTGAGCAGTTCTTC. Its protein product is CASSVTSGRAPSFEQFF.

The J gene is TRBJ1-1, the V gene TRBV2, with a weak D call TRBD1 (5 bases). The germline gives CDR1 SNHLY, CDR2 FYNNEI. This CDR3 comprises 13 residues. Trimming took 6 bases from V and 3 from J, leaving 11 bases between them. DNA for the CDR3: TGTGCCAGCAGCGGCAGGGTGGACACTGAAGCTTTCTTT. Translated, it gives CASSGRVDTEAFF.

The chain recombines TRBV10-3 with TRBJ2-1; 13 bases agree with TRBD2. Looked up from germline, CDR1 is ENHRY and CDR2 is SYGVKD. There are 15 residues in the CDR3. J gave up 8 bases and V 6 bases, and 7 bases lay outside the gene matches. Here the CDR3 reads CAISRTSGSFYEQFF. Written as DNA, the CDR3 is TGTGCCATCAGCAGGACTAGCGGGAGTTTTTATGAGCAGTTCTTC.

The CDR3 sequence is CASSLADNQPQHF. The CDR3 coding sequence is TGTGCCAGCAGTTTGGCAGATAATCAGCCCCAGCATTTT. The J gene is TRBJ1-5, the V gene TRBV28, with D hard to call. V dropped 3 bases and J dropped 4 bases, with 7 bases sitting between them. The CDR3 runs to 13 residues. Germline values: CDR1 MDHEN, CDR2 SYDVKM. The whole variable domain, filled in from reference TRBV28 and TRBJ1-5, reads DVKVTQSSRYLVKRTGEKVFLECVQDMDHENMFWYRQDPGLGLRLIYFSYDVKMKEKGDIPEGYSVSREKKERFSLILESASTNQTSMYLCASSLADNQPQHFGDGTRLSIL.

The chain employs TRBV5-1 and TRBJ1-2; TRBD1 is a possible D gene (6 bases). Germline V gene lookup returns CDR1 SGHRS and CDR2 YFSETQ. CDR3 length: 17 amino acids. V lost 1 base, J lost 4 bases, and 20 bases lay in between. CDR3 region: CASSLSARGQVSYGYTF. Here the CDR3 DNA reads TGCGCCAGCAGCTTGTCGGCGCGGGGGCAAGTTTCCTATGGCTACACCTTC.